The entry below gives a single T cell receptor beta chain sequence along with its context. The antigen this receptor binds is unknown. Per-base quality was not reported, and no clone a single base away is much larger than it. The record originates from a study of cytomegalovirus exposure and HLA in healthy donors (dated by TCRdb to the late 2010s). For the wider study: An earlier analysis of roughly 500 of the donors reported approximately 260 Gb of sequence data and 90 million to 120 million unique TCR beta sequences obtained from around 170 million T cells. An early release covering roughly 600 HLA-typed donors comprised about 320 gigabases of sequencing data and roughly 85 million unique TCR sequences. Of the roughly 390 genotyped donors, about 80% fell in the genetic ancestry cluster associated with self-reported Caucasian donors. The aim of the study was to test whether cataloging public T cell receptors could identify signatures of past pathogen exposure. The study used immunosequencing to profile the T cell repertoires of about 670 subjects and linked those repertoires to cytomegalovirus serostatus. Along with the roughly 710-subject first cohort, a separate validation cohort of around 110 different subjects was used. To predict cytomegalovirus infection status, the study brought together high-throughput TCR immunosequencing, statistical association of individual TCRs with disease status, and machine learning. To study patterns of TCR occurrence, a later analysis re-analyzed previously published TCR beta repertoires from 650 to 750 donors and added high-resolution HLA genotyping. Rather than using new phenotypic data, the later analysis identified candidate immune exposures from TCR beta sequences and from how often those sequences occurred across donors. An earlier analysis of 587 of the donors used high-throughput TCR beta sequencing to judge whether each TCR beta V gene segment behaved as functional or pseudogenic. Alongside the repertoire data, information on donor age, sex, ethnicity and CMV serostatus was compiled. A later genetic analysis used genome-wide SNP genotypes for about 65% of the 666 donors, treating that subset as a discovery cohort. Every discovery cohort repertoire had been produced on one sequencing platform. HLA typing covered class I and class II loci at four-digit resolution. Typing coverage differed by locus: A, B, C, DRB1 and DQB1 were typed in roughly 620-640 donors, DQA1 in 522, DPA1 in some 610, and DPB1 in 400 to 490. Roughly five DR-DQ haplotypes were handled as single units for association and clustering, since linkage in the cohort was strong. Among 398 genotyped donors of the cohort, an average of approximately 230,000 unique TCR beta nucleotide sequences were sequenced per donor, roughly 20% of them non-productive.

Libraries were constructed by the immunoSEQ multiplex PCR assay. A mixture of 60 forward primers for TCR Vbeta segments and 13 reverse primers for TCR Jbeta segments was used in the multiplex PCR. A multiplex PCR assay on genomic DNA amplified the CDR3 region of rearranged TCR beta genes. The Illumina HiSeq System was used to sequence the amplified TCR beta libraries as 87-base-pair reads. The authors' analysis ran thus. Across the 666 repertoires, a later analysis counted 78 million or so unique TCR beta chains, around 10 million of which were shared by at least two donors. Raw reads were error-corrected and collapsed into unique sequences with a nearest-neighbor algorithm that merged closely related sequences to remove PCR and sequencing errors. V, D and J gene segments were assigned by aligning CDR3 sequences to IMGT reference sequences. Each retained sequence needed at least a six-nucleotide match to both a V gene segment and a J gene segment. Rearrangements were classified as productive when the CDR3 lacked stop codons and remained in frame with V and J, and all other rearrangements were classified as non-productive. CDR3 was defined by IMGT convention, running from the second conserved V-encoded cysteine to the conserved J-encoded phenylalanine. The earlier analysis of roughly 590 of the donors excluded sequences that lacked an unambiguous match to a single V gene segment. In an earlier analysis of roughly 600 of the donors, a V segment was called functional when productive rearrangements were above 56.7%, and segregating when the standard deviation between donors exceeded 5%. A statistical classification framework was developed to diagnose cytomegalovirus status using the catalog of TCR beta chain sequences. A later analysis assigned V and J genes by comparing TCR nucleotide sequences with IMGT/GENE-DB human TR gene sequences. A later analysis assigned CDR3 sequences and most-parsimonious VDJ recombination scenarios with the TCRdist pipeline. In a later analysis, each TCR beta chain was defined by its CDR3 amino acid sequence together with its V-gene family, and reads without a unique V-gene family were excluded. To address suspected cross-contamination and a sequencing artifact, a later analysis removed roughly 580 highly shared, low-generation-probability nucleotide sequences. In a later analysis, a clonal expansion index was calculated for each public chain from normalized within-repertoire ranks of inferred template counts. A later analysis computed generation probabilities with a VDJ recombination model fitted to out-of-frame rearrangements, and checked the results against IGoR. Hypergeometric tests were used in a later analysis to score TCR-TCR, TCR-HLA and TCR-CMV co-occurrence, with a repertoire-size bias correction applied to the TCR pairs. To estimate false discovery rates, a later analysis permuted the HLA or CMV assignments 20 times. In a later analysis, co-occurring TCRs were grouped using DBSCAN, with TCRdist sequence similarity added in when clustering inside HLA-allele-positive subsets. Co-occurrence clustering excluded repertoires with fewer than 30,000 or more than 120,000 public chains, plus five with anomalous nucleotide sharing. Entries here come from immuneACCESS through TCRdb and include only in-frame sequences with V and J called. Some clones fail to appear in such tables; in the studies checked, an unresolved V gene covers under half of the shortfall, and the cause of the remainder is unknown. V and J calls and clone size are copied from that table; D and trimming were computed from the DNA. For this sample there are 110,000 to 150,000 clones; approximately 84% appear just once. The ten top clones hold 1.5% to 2% of the sample.

The CDR3 contains 13 residues, cysteine and phenylalanine counted. Of the read, only the CDR3 DNA is kept; its 39 bases are in frame from base 1. Taken from the germline V gene, the CDR1 and CDR2 loops are MDHEN and SYDVKM. Trimming costs V 2 bases and J 5 bases, and their ends lie 10 bases apart. The cohort comprised several hundred healthy bone marrow donors. All cohort members were sampled while nominally healthy, although unrecorded immune exposures were likely present. The donor tested CMV seronegative, placing the donor among the approximately 360 seronegative members of the cohort. Each donor provided a peripheral blood sample, and peripheral blood mononuclear cells were used for TCR beta sequencing. Genomic DNA extraction from the blood cell samples was performed with the Qiagen DNeasy Blood Extraction Kit. The investigation overall reported the following: The study gave a list of about 170 TCR beta chains associated with cytomegalovirus. A later analysis associated 15,000 to 20,000 TCR beta sequences with specific HLA alleles at a false discovery rate of 0.05. According to a later analysis, parvovirus B19, influenza, CMV and Epstein-Barr virus appeared linked to several top co-occurrence clusters. Because HLA typing was unavailable for some donors at each locus, only the typed subset was used in association tests. A later genetic analysis reported fewer N-insertions in productive TCRs among donors in an Asian-associated ancestry cluster than the roughly 670-donor mean. The cohort was sequenced for TCR beta chains only, and without alpha or paired-chain data the features that could be detected were limited. Cytomegalovirus status was reported to be diagnosed by the classifier with high specificity and sensitivity in both the original and validation cohorts. Sequencing depth was assumed to be roughly uniform across donors in the presence/absence analyses, though that assumption may not hold. For the cohort, immune exposure information was limited to CMV serostatus. The authors suggested that the approach could potentially be extended to other disease states and immunological phenotypes. In vitro tests confirmed that a few of the cytomegalovirus-associated TCR beta chains recognize cytomegalovirus antigens. A further reported finding was that TCR beta sequences accurately predicted the HLA-A and HLA-B alleles for most subjects in the first cohort. V-gene and J-gene trimming of TCR beta chains was associated with a missense DCLRE1C variant in a later genetic analysis, and the association was replicated in an independent cohort. In an earlier analysis of about 540 of the donors, most TCR beta V segments were observed in productive rearrangements about 90% or about 30% of the time, broadly matching IMGT annotations. A later analysis found that TCR association rates varied across HLA loci, with DRB1 alleles showing the most associated TCRs and HLA-C alleles the fewest. Seventeen rarely observed V segments, including chromosome 9 orphons, were excluded from the earlier analysis of just under 600 of the donors because counts were too low. Correlated functional status among segregating V segments might be attributable to linkage disequilibrium, but an unknown experimental factor could not be ruled out. Compared with equally common non-associated chains, HLA-associated TCR beta chains in a later analysis were more clonally expanded and had lower generation probabilities. Most CMV-associated TCR beta chains appeared to be HLA-restricted in a later analysis, and the HLA associations seemed to be driven largely by CMV exposure. A cluster of highly shared sequence variants was judged likely to represent a technical artifact of the sequencing pipeline. Because the 87-base-pair reads could not distinguish some IMGT-functional V segments, including TRBV6-2 and TRBV6-3, those segments were excluded. When HLA alleles, especially DR and DQ, strongly co-occurred, TCR associations were difficult to assign to individual alleles. Across donors, most TCR sequences were observed very rarely, whereas some public TCRs were present in many individuals.

The sample taken for sequencing was PBMCs. Recombination connected TRBV28 to TRBJ2-7, with a weak D call of TRBD2 (6 bases match). The TCR originated in a woman aged 40 to 50 in good health and CMV-seronegative. The DNA sequence is TGTGCCAGCAGTTTAACCGGGACTCACGAGCAGTACTTC. Its product reads: CASSLTGTHEQYF.